This T cell receptor (beta chain) was observed in a study of type 1 regulatory T cells. For the study at large: This in vitro CD4 product, T-allo10, is enriched for Tr1 cells and alloantigen-specific.

About this clonotype itself: Antigen unknown.

MiXCR, run by TCRdb on the reads, gives a single entry per CDR3 protein. The sample shows roughly 71,000 distinct CDR3 sequences, 63% of them seen only once. The graft donor-derived T-allo10 cells reportedly recognize host alloantigens, are anergic, and suppress alloantigen-specifically. Specimen: cultured T cells, either the whole culture or a sorted T cell fraction (not recorded which). Subset meaning: Tr1-enriched cell product generated in vitro against host alloantigens. The receptor's source is a human donor in good health.

The CDR3 spells CASSRPGLESYNEQFF. CDR3 DNA sequence: TGTGCCAGCAGTCGACCCGGACTAGAATCCTACAATGAGCAGTTCTTC. The chain carries TRBV28 and TRBJ2-1, with 7 bases that match TRBD2. The CDR3 runs to 16 residues. CDR1 is MDHEN, CDR2 SYDVKM, per germline. V gave up 5 bases and J gave up 1 base; unmatched junction bases: 8. The full variable domain, its missing parts supplied by reference TRBV28 and TRBJ2-1, is DVKVTQSSRYLVKRTGEKVFLECVQDMDHENMFWYRQDPGLGLRLIYFSYDVKMKEKGDIPEGYSVSREKKERFSLILESASTNQTSMYLCASSRPGLESYNEQFFGPGTRLTVL.